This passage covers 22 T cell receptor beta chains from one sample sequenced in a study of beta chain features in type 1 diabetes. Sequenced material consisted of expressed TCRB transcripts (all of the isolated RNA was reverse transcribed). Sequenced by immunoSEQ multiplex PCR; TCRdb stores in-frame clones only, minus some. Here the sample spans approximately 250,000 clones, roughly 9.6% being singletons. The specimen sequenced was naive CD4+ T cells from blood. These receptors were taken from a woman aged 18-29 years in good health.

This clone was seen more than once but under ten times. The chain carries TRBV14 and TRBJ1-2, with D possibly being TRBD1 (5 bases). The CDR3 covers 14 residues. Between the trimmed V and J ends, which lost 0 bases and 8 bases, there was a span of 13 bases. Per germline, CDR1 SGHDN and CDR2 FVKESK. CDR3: CASSQDRQGGGYTF. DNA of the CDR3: TGTGCCAGCAGCCAAGATCGCCAGGGCGGCGGCTACACCTTC. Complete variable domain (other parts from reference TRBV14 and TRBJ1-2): EAGVTQFPSHSVIEKGQTVTLRCDPISGHDNLYWYRRVMGKEIKFLLHFVKESKQDESGMPNNRFLAERTGGTYSTLKVQPAELEDSGVYFCASSQDRQGGGYTFGSGTRLTVV.

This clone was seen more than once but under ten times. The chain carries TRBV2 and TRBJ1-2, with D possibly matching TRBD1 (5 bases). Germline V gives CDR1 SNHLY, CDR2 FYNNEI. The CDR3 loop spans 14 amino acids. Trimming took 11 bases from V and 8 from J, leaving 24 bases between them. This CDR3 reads CAGQSEHAGGGYTF. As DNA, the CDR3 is TGTGCCGGCCAATCTGAGCATGCGGGGGGAGGCTACACCTTC.

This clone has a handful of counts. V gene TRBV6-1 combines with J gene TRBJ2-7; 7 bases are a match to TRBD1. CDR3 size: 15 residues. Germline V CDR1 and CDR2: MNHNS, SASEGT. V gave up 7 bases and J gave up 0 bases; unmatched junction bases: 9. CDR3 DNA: TGTGCCAGCATCACGGGACAGTCTTTCTCCTACGAGCAGTACTTC. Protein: CASITGQSFSYEQYF.

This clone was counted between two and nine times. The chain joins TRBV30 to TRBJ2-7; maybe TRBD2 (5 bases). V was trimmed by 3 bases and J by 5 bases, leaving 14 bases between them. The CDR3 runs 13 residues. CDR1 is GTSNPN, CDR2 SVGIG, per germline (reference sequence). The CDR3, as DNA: TGTGCCTGGAGATCTGGGAGATTCCACGAGCAGTACTTC. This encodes CAWRSGRFHEQYF.

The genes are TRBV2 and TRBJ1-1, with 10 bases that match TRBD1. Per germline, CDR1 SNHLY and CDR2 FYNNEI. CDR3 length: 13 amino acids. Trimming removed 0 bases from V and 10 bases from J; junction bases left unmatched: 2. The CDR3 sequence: CASSEARTGGAFF. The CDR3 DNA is TGTGCCAGCAGTGAAGCACGGACAGGGGGAGCTTTCTTT.

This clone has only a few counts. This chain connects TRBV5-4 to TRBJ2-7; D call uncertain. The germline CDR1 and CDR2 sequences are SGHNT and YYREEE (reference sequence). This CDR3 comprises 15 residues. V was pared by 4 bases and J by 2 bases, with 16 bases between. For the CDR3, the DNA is TGTGCCAGCAGCCCTGGTGCGCGGAACGCCTACGAGCAGTACTTC. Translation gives CASSPGARNAYEQYF.

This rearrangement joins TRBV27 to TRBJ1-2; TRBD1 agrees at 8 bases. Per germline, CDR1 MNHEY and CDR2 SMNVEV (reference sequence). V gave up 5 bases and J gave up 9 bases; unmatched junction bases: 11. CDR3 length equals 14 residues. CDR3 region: CASSAGTGWASYTF. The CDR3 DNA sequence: TGTGCCAGCAGTGCCGGGACAGGCTGGGCGAGCTACACCTTC.

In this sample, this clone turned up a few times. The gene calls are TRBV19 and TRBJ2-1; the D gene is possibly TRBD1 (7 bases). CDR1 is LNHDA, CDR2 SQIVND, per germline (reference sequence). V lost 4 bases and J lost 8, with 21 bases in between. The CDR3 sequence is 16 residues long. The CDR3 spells CASSSRLRQGGDEQFF. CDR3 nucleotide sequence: TGTGCCAGTAGTAGCCGACTTCGACAGGGAGGCGATGAGCAGTTCTTC.

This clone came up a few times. CDR3 amino acids: CATSRGGTGGGYEQYF. The CDR3 DNA follows: TGTGCCACCAGCAGAGGCGGGACAGGGGGCGGCTACGAGCAGTACTTC. The genes are TRBV15 and TRBJ2-7; 12 bases align to TRBD1. The CDR3 is made up of 16 amino acids. With V trimmed by 1 base and J by 3 bases, 4 bases remained unmatched. From germline, CDR1 is LNHNV and CDR2 YYDKDF (reference sequence). The full variable domain, rest sourced from reference TRBV15 and TRBJ2-7, is DAMVIQNPRYQVTQFGKPVTLSCSQTLNHNVMYWYQQKSSQAPKLLFHYYDKDFNNEADTPDNFQSRRPNTSFCFLDIRSPGLGDTAMYLCATSRGGTGGGYEQYFGPGTRLTVT.

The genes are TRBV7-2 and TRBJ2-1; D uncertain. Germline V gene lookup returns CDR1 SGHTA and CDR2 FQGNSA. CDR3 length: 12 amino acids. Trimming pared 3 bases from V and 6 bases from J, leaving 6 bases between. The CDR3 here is CASSFRGNEQFF. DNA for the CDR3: TGTGCCAGCAGCTTCCGCGGCAATGAGCAGTTCTTC.

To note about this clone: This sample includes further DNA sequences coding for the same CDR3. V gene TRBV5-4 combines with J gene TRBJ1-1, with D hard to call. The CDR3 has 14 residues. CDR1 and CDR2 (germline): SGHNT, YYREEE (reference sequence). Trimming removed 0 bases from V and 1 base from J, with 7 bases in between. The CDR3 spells CASSLVGQNTEAFF. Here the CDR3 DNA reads TGTGCCAGCAGCTTGGTTGGCCAGAACACTGAAGCTTTCTTT.

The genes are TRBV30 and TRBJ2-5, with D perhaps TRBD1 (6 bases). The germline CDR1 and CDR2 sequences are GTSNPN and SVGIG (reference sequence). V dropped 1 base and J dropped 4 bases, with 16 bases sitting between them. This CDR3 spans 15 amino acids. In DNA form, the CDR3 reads TGTGCCTGGAGTGGGTTAGGCAGGGGAATAGAGACCCAGTACTTC. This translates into CAWSGLGRGIETQYF.

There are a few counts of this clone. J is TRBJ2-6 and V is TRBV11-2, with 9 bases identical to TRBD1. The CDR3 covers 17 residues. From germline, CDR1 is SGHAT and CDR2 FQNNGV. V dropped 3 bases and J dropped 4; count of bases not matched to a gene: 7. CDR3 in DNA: TGTGCCAGCAGCTTGGAACAGGGGGCGTCCGGGGCCAACGTCCTGACTTTC. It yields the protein CASSLEQGASGANVLTF.

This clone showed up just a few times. Here the CDR3 reads CASSSGLAGTPSYEQYF. CDR3 sequence (DNA): TGCGCCAGCAGCTCGGGACTAGCGGGCACACCGTCCTACGAGCAGTACTTC. The chain has TRBV5-1 and TRBJ2-7, with 12 bases identical to TRBD2. The V gene end was trimmed by 3 bases and the J gene end by 1 base; junction bases not matched to a gene: 8. The germline gives CDR1 SGHRS, CDR2 YFSETQ. CDR3 length: 17 residues.

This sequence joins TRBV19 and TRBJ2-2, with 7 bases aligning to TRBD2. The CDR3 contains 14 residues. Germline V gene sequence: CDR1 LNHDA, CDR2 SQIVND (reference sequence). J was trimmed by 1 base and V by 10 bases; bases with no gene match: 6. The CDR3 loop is CATGLVGNTGELFF. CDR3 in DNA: TGTGCCACCGGACTAGTAGGGAACACCGGGGAGCTGTTTTTT.

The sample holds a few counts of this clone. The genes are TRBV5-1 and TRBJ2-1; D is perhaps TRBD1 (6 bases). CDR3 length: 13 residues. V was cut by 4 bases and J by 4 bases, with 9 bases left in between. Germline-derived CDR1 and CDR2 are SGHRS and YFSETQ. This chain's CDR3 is CASSPGQYNEQFF. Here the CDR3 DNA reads TGCGCCAGCAGCCCAGGACAGTACAATGAGCAGTTCTTC.

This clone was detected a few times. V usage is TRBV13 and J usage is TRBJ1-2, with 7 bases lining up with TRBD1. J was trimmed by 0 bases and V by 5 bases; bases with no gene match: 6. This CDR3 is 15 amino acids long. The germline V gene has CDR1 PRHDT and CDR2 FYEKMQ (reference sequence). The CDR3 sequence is CASSRRDRSNYGYTF. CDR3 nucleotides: TGTGCCAGCAGCAGACGGGACAGATCTAACTATGGCTACACCTTC.

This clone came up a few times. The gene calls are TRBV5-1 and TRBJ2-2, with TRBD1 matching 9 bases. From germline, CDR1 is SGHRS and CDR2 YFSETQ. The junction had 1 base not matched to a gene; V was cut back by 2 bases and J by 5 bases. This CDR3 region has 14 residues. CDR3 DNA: TGCGCCAGCAGCTTCGACAGGGGGACCGGGGAGCTGTTTTTT. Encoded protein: CASSFDRGTGELFF.

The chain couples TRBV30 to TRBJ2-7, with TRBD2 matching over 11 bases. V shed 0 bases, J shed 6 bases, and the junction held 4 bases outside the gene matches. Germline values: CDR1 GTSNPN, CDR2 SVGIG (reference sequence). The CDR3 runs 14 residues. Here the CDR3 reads CAWSVLAGGSEQYF. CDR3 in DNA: TGTGCCTGGAGTGTGTTAGCGGGAGGGTCCGAGCAGTACTTC.

In DNA, the CDR3 is TGTGCCAGCACCCTGACAGGTTCGGATCAGCCCCAGCATTTT. Translation: CASTLTGSDQPQHF. This chain links TRBV7-9 with TRBJ1-5, with D maybe TRBD1 (6 bases). The CDR3 contains 14 residues. V was clipped by 7 bases and J by 5 bases, with 15 bases between them. Germline assignment: CDR1 SEHNR and CDR2 FQNEAQ (reference sequence).

CDR3 nucleotide sequence: TGTGCCAGCAGTGAAGTGGGCCTAGCGGGAGAGACCCAGTACTTC. It translates to CASSEVGLAGETQYF. The V call is TRBV2, the J call TRBJ2-5; 8 bases line up with TRBD2. CDR1 is SNHLY and CDR2 is FYNNEI in the germline V gene. V lost 1 base, J lost 4 bases, and 5 bases stayed unmatched. The CDR3 runs 15 residues. Drawing the rest from reference TRBV2 and TRBJ2-5, the complete variable domain is EPEVTQTPSHQVTQMGQEVILRCVPISNHLYFYWYRQILGQKVEFLVSFYNNEISEKSEIFDDQFSVERPDGSNFTLKIRSTKLEDSAMYFCASSEVGLAGETQYFGPGTRLLVL.

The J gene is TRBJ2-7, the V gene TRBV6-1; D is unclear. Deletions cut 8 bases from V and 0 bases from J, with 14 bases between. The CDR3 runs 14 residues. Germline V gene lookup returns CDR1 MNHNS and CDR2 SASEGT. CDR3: CASHTNRNSYEQYF. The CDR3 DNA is TGTGCCAGCCATACTAATCGGAACTCCTACGAGCAGTACTTC.